The present T cell receptor beta chain was sequenced within a study of radiotherapy plus CTLA-4 blockade in lung cancer. On the study more broadly: An objective response was seen in 18% of patients, and disease control in more than 25%.

Clones were read by immunoSEQ multiplex PCR, and TCRdb kept only the in-frame ones, dropping some. Of 35,000 to 50,000 clones in the sample, less than 75% were seen once. Between the trimmed V and J ends, which lost 4 bases and 1 base, there was a span of 7 bases. CDR3 size: 13 residues. The germline V gene has CDR1 SGDLS and CDR2 YYNGEE. The sample consisted of peripheral blood, taken from a patient treated with radiotherapy plus ipilimumab. The chain recombines TRBV9 with TRBJ2-3; a possible D gene is TRBD2 (6 bases). This sequence was found in a human donor with non-small cell lung cancer who had a partial response to radiotherapy plus ipilimumab. The CDR3 DNA is TGTGCCAGCAGCCCGGGAGGCACAGATACGCAGTATTTT. This sequence encodes CASSPGGTDTQYF. The full variable domain, its missing parts supplied by reference TRBV9 and TRBJ2-3, is DSGVTQTPKHLITATGQRVTLRCSPRSGDLSVYWYQQSLDQGLQFLIQYYNGEERAKGNILERFSAQQFPDLHSELNLSSLELGDSALYFCASSPGGTDTQYFGPGTRLTVL.